Below, one T cell receptor beta chain is given with its context. The antigen remains unidentified. Unique molecular identifiers had been added to the TCR beta cDNA libraries. A population of about 0.95 to 10 million T cells gave rise to roughly 490,000 cDNA molecules. TCRdb used MiXCR to reprocess the PCR reads, holding one entry per CDR3 protein. In the table there are 400,000 to 500,000 distinct CDR3 sequences, 35% to 45% of which are singletons. The germline gives CDR1 SGHTA, CDR2 FQGNSA. This CDR3 comprises 16 residues. After removal of 2 bases from V and 3 bases from J, the junction contained 5 bases not matched to a gene. This sample is part of a study of post-analysis software for immune sequencing data. Study-wide background: Relapsing-remitting, secondary progressive and progressive-relapsing courses of multiple sclerosis were included. Study results and limitations: People with multiple sclerosis had a significantly lower normalized Chao1 diversity than controls did. TRBV5-6, TRBV5-1 and TRBV20-1 were among four to six TRBV segments more frequent in patients than controls.

Sequenced input: blood. This TCR derives from a girl aged 2-10 years with multiple sclerosis. This chain links TRBV7-2 with TRBJ2-1; TRBD2 agrees at 9 bases. The DNA of the CDR3 is TGTGCCAGCAGCTTAATGGCTAGCGGGAACTACAATGAGCAGTTCTTC. Its translation: CASSLMASGNYNEQFF. Based on the CDR3 plus reference TRBV7-2 and TRBJ2-1, the full variable domain is GAGVSQSPSNKVTEKGKDVELRCDPISGHTALYWYRQSLGQGLEFLIYFQGNSAPDKSGLPSDRFSAERTGGSVSTLTIQRTQQEDSAVYLCASSLMASGNYNEQFFGPGTRLTVL.